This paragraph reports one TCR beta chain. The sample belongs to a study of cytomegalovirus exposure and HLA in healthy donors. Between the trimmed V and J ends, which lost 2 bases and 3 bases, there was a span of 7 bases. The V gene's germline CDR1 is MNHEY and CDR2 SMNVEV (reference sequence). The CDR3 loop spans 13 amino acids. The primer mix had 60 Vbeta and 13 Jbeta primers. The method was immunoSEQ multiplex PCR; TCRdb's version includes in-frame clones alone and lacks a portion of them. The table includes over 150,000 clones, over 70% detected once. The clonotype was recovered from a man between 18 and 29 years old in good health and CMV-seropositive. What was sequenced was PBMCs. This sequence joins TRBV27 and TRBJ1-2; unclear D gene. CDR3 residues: CASSLAADYGYTF. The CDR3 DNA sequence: TGTGCCAGCAGTTTAGCGGCTGACTATGGCTACACCTTC.